This entry is about one T cell receptor beta chain. Its antigen is still unknown. Germline CDR1 MNHNS, CDR2 SASEGT. Trimming removed 6 bases at V and 8 bases at J, with 19 bases between. This CDR3 comprises 15 residues. This entry is derived from a study of cytomegalovirus exposure and HLA in healthy donors. Background on the study: In a previous analysis, 110 million or so unique TCR beta sequences were found from some 180 million T cells.

The study, taken as a whole, reports: Productive status was seen about 90% or about 30% of the time for most TCR beta V segments in an earlier analysis. By HLA locus, TCR association rates varied in a later analysis, with DRB1 showing the most and HLA-C the fewest.

The PCR used 60 Vbeta and 13 Jbeta primers. Authors' processing steps: Later, tens of millions of unique TCR beta chains were counted in an analysis, and approximately 9.9 million of them were shared. Assay: immunoSEQ multiplex PCR; the TCRdb copy retains only in-frame clones and omits some. That table supplies the V and J calls and clone size; D and trimming were determined from the DNA. The sample lists 170,000 or so clones, over 75% occurring once. This chain joins TRBV6-1 and TRBJ1-4, with D tentatively TRBD1 (6 bases). The origin of this receptor is a man in his sixties in good health and CMV-seronegative. The sequenced sample consisted of PBMCs. The CDR3 protein is CASRMDSSIGEKLFF. The DNA for the CDR3 is TGTGCCAGCAGGATGGACAGCTCTATCGGGGAAAAACTGTTTTTT.